This TCR beta chain was observed in a study of T cells after yellow fever vaccination. Looking at the study overall: For low cell numbers, libraries were made with SMART-Seq v4 Ultra Low Input.

Study conclusions and caveats: Of the clonotypes, a small share occurred in both CD4 and CD8 compartments. After the booster, over 95% of CD4 and more than 75% of CD8 primary-response clones were re-detected.

Universal primer sites and UMIs were introduced during 5'RACE template-switching synthesis of TCR cDNA. MiXCR was run by TCRdb on the 5' RACE reads, yielding one entry per CDR3 protein. The table has roughly 260,000 distinct CDR3 sequences, 13% seen once. Comments on this clonotype: Its antigen is currently unknown.

This CDR3 has 14 amino acids. Trimming removed 4 bases at V and 5 bases at J, with 15 bases between. Germline CDR1 SGHRS, CDR2 YFSETQ. The chain joins TRBV5-1 to TRBJ2-5, with D perhaps matching TRBD2 (6 bases). The sample was CD4+ T cells sorted from PBMCs, taken 45 days after the yellow fever booster vaccination. The clonotype comes from a man under 40 who received the YFV17D yellow fever vaccine. Here the CDR3 reads CASSMEGGGETQYF. Written as DNA, the CDR3 is TGCGCCAGCAGCATGGAGGGAGGCGGCGAGACCCAGTACTTC.